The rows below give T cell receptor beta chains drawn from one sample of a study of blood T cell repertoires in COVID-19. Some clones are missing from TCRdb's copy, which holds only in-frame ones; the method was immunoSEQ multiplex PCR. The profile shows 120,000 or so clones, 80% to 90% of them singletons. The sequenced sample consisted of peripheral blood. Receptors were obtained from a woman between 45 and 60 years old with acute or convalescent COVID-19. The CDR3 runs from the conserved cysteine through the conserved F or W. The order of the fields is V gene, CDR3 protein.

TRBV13 CASSSLGERLQYF
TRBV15 CATSREATGGRTGELFF
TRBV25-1 CASSERVRGHGYTF
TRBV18 CASSPGLAGGRRTDTQYF
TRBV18 CASSLTSGWGNEQFF
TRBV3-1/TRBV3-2 CASSDTGVNSPLHF
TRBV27 CASSLERERGYEQYF
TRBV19 CASIQGKYGYTF
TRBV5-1 CASSDGHLAYGYTF
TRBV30 CAWSPALSGVSTDTQYF
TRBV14 CASSQVRGSGEAFF
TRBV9 CASSVDGGPDYGYTF
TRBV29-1 CSVGKGTGSTLMNTEAFF
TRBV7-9 CASSPEGRELETQYF
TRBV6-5 CATTNGQGWSDTQYF
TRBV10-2 CASSEVTTSGEAFF
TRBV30 CAWSDSHYGYTF
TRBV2 CASSVTHFGTASTDTQYF
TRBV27 CASSWGLGGSYEQYF
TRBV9 CASSVATGSYNEQFF
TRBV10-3 CAISDKGAGNTIYF
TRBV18 CASSPRIQEPGELFF
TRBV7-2 CASSFGGGVTDTQYF